Listed below are T cell receptor beta chains from one sample, sequenced in a study of chemoradiotherapy in HPV16-positive cancers. The assay was immunoSEQ multiplex PCR, and TCRdb's table has in-frame clones only and misses some. The sample includes about 12,000 clones, 77% seen only once; the top ten take approximately 0.85%. This specimen was acquired from a patient who underwent chemoradiotherapy. These receptor sequences come from a human donor with HPV-associated anogenital cancer. Both conserved end residues are part of each CDR3. D genes are given only for firm matches. Not all rows give a size; the values are once, few, many and, for expanded clones, a class.

d_call,v_call,clone_size,j_call,cdr3_nt,cdr3_aa
-,TRBV7-2,-,TRBJ1-2,TGTGCCAGCAGCCGAATCATAACAGGGTCCGGCTATGGCTACACCTTC,CASSRIITGSGYGYTF
-,TRBV5-6,-,TRBJ2-7,TGTGCCAGCAGCTACCCGGAGGCGGCCTACGAGCAGTACTTC,CASSYPEAAYEQYF
-,TRBV5-4,-,TRBJ2-7,TGTGCCAGCAGCTCACGATTTATTGGGACCTATTCCTACGAGCAGTACTTC,CASSSRFIGTYSYEQYF
-,TRBV4-1,-,TRBJ2-7,TGCGCCAGCAGCCATGGGGGGGGGCCCCTTGAGCAGTACTTC,CASSHGGGPLEQYF
TRBD1,TRBV6-1,-,TRBJ1-5,TGTGCCAGCAGTTCACAGGGGGCAGGCCAGCCCCAGCATTTT,CASSSQGAGQPQHF
-,TRBV7-9,few,TRBJ2-7,TGTGCCAGCAGCTTAACCCCATTTTACGAGCAGTACTTC,CASSLTPFYEQYF
-,TRBV30,-,TRBJ1-5,TGTGCCTGGAGTGTACCCCGAGTCGACTTTAGCAATCAGCCCCAGCATTTT,CAWSVPRVDFSNQPQHF
-,TRBV28,-,TRBJ1-1,TGTGCCACGGGGGACACTGAAGCTTTCTTT,CATGDTEAFF
TRBD2,TRBV7-9,-,TRBJ2-3,TGTGCCAGCAGCCCCCCGGGACTACAGACGCAGTATTTT,CASSPPGLQTQYF
TRBD1,TRBV10-3,-,TRBJ2-7,TGTGCCATCAGTGAGTTCGGGACAGGGGAAGGCGAGCAGTACTTC,CAISEFGTGEGEQYF
-,TRBV11-2,-,TRBJ2-7,TGTGCCAGCAGATTTAATGTGGGGGGAACCTACGAGCAGTACTTC,CASRFNVGGTYEQYF
TRBD1,TRBV19,-,TRBJ2-1,TGTGCCAGCATGGGACAGGCCTTGATTAATGAGCAGTTCTTC,CASMGQALINEQFF
-,TRBV28,few,TRBJ1-3,TGTGCCAGCAGGGAAGGACGGGAGGGAAACACCATATATTTT,CASREGREGNTIYF
-,TRBV29-1,-,TRBJ2-5,TGCAGCGTTGATGTGAGCAAAGAGACCCAGTACTTC,CSVDVSKETQYF
-,TRBV28,-,TRBJ1-5,TGTGCCATTGGGTCGATAGGTCGTAGCAATCAGCCCCAGCATTTT,CAIGSIGRSNQPQHF
-,TRBV25-1,-,TRBJ1-5,TGTGCCAGCAGTGATCCGGGTGGCAATCAGCCCCAGCATTTT,CASSDPGGNQPQHF
TRBD1,TRBV10-3,-,TRBJ1-4,TGTGCCATCAGCGGGACAGGGGGCAATGAAAAACTGTTTTTT,CAISGTGGNEKLFF
-,TRBV4-2,-,TRBJ1-6,TGTGCCAGCAGCCAAGAGACAGGATTGAATTCACCCCTCCACTTT,CASSQETGLNSPLHF
-,TRBV30,-,TRBJ2-7,TGTGCCTGGGACAGTTACAGCGAGCAGTACTTC,CAWDSYSEQYF
-,TRBV7-2,once,TRBJ1-2,TGTGCCAGCAGCTTAGGACCGGGAAGTGACTATGGCTACACCTTC,CASSLGPGSDYGYTF
-,TRBV5-1,-,TRBJ1-1,TGCGCCAGCAGTCGGCCGGACGGGAACACTGAAGCTTTCTTT,CASSRPDGNTEAFF
TRBD1,TRBV5-6,-,TRBJ2-7,TGTGCCAGCAGCTTCGGGACAGGTTACTCCTACGAGCAGTACTTC,CASSFGTGYSYEQYF
-,TRBV19,-,TRBJ1-2,TGTGCCAGTGGGGAAGCACAGGGCCACTATGGCTACACCTTC,CASGEAQGHYGYTF
-,TRBV7-2,-,TRBJ1-6,TGTGCCAGCAGCCTTCAAGGGGGTCCCCTCCACTTT,CASSLQGGPLHF
-,TRBV27,-,TRBJ1-1,TGTGCCAGCAGTTCCTTTCCCGCCGGGGACACTGAAGCTTTCTTT,CASSSFPAGDTEAFF
-,TRBV9,-,TRBJ2-2,TGTGCCAGCAGCCCCGACGGCGGGGAGCTGTTTTTT,CASSPDGGELFF
TRBD2,TRBV11-2,-,TRBJ2-1,TGTGCCAGCAGCTTAGATCAGAGTAGCGGGAGGCCTTACAATGAGCAGTTCTTC,CASSLDQSSGRPYNEQFF
-,TRBV9,-,TRBJ2-6,TGTGCCAGCAGCCTATGGGCCACGATAAGTGGGGGCACTGGGGCCAACGTCCTGACTTTC,CASSLWATISGGTGANVLTF
-,TRBV7-2,-,TRBJ2-7,TGTGCCAGCAGCTTAGGGTTTGGGCAATACGAGCAGTACTTC,CASSLGFGQYEQYF
-,TRBV5-1,few,TRBJ1-1,TGCGCCAGCGGCACGGGGGGAGGTTCTGAAGCTTTCTTT,CASGTGGGSEAFF
-,TRBV10-2,-,TRBJ1-2,TGCGCCAGCAGCCAAACCTATGGCTACACCTTC,CASSQTYGYTF
TRBD2,TRBV28,-,TRBJ2-2,TGTGCCAGCAGTTCGCTAGCGGGAGCAAGCACCGGGGAGCTGTTTTTT,CASSSLAGASTGELFF
-,TRBV2,-,TRBJ1-6,TGTGCCAGCAGTGACCGAGAAGGTTCACCCCTCCACTTT,CASSDREGSPLHF
-,TRBV5-1,-,TRBJ1-2,TGCGCCAGCAGCTCAACAACGGACCCTAGGGGAGGCTACACCTTC,CASSSTTDPRGGYTF
TRBD1,TRBV7-9,-,TRBJ2-1,TGTGCCAGCAGCAATGACAGGGGTTGGTCCTACAATGAGCAGTTCTTC,CASSNDRGWSYNEQFF
-,TRBV19,-,TRBJ1-4,TGTGCCAGTAGTATCGGAGGGAATGAAAAACTGTTTTTT,CASSIGGNEKLFF
-,TRBV6-5,-,TRBJ1-3,TGTGCCAGCAGTTACGGGCAGCTCTCTGGAAACACCATATATTTT,CASSYGQLSGNTIYF
-,TRBV11-3,once,TRBJ1-6,TGTGCCAGCAGCTTAACCAGCGTGGGATCACCCCTCCACTTT,CASSLTSVGSPLHF
-,TRBV11-3,-,TRBJ1-1,TGTGCCAGCAGCTTTCGGGGAGGCACTGAAGCTTTCTTT,CASSFRGGTEAFF
-,TRBV7-9,-,TRBJ2-7,TGTGCCAGCAGCTTAGCAGGGGTCGGCCACGAGCAGTACTTC,CASSLAGVGHEQYF
-,TRBV14,-,TRBJ1-3,TGTGCCAGCAGGGGACCTGGAAACACCATATATTTT,CASRGPGNTIYF
TRBD2,TRBV25-1,few,TRBJ2-2,TGTGCCAGCAGTCCCGGGACTAGGAGCGGGGAGCTGTTTTTT,CASSPGTRSGELFF
TRBD1,TRBV23-1,-,TRBJ2-7,TGCGCCAGCAGTCAATCGCGGGACAGGTGTCTCGAGCAGTACTTC,CASSQSRDRCLEQYF
-,TRBV30,-,TRBJ1-5,TGTGCCTGGAGTGTACGTCAGGGACTCTCTCAGCCCCAGCATTTT,CAWSVRQGLSQPQHF
-,TRBV7-9,-,TRBJ1-1,TGTGCCAGCACCCTGGGCGGGGAAAACACTGAAGCTTTCTTT,CASTLGGENTEAFF
-,TRBV29-1,-,TRBJ2-6,TGCAGCGTTTATGGGAGCTCTGGGGCCAACGTCCTGACTTTC,CSVYGSSGANVLTF
TRBD2,TRBV5-4,-,TRBJ2-1,TGTGCCAGCAGCTTTGGACTAGCGGGAGTGGAGCTCTTC,CASSFGLAGVELF
-,TRBV7-2,-,TRBJ2-2,TGTGCCAGCAGCCTTAGGTCCCCCGGGGAGCTGTTTTTT,CASSLRSPGELFF
-,TRBV9,-,TRBJ2-3,TGTGCCAGCAGCGTAAACGCGGCTGCCACAGATACGCAGTATTTT,CASSVNAAATDTQYF
-,TRBV9,few,TRBJ1-3,TGTGCCAGCAGCGTAGCGTCGGACGGCGTTCGGGGAAACACCATATATTTT,CASSVASDGVRGNTIYF
-,TRBV19,-,TRBJ1-5,TGTGCCAGTAGTATCGGGCGGGGTATGAATCAGCCCCAGCATTTT,CASSIGRGMNQPQHF
-,TRBV7-2,-,TRBJ1-2,TGTGCCAGCAGCTTAGGCCCCTCTTATGGCTACACCTTC,CASSLGPSYGYTF
TRBD1,TRBV28,-,TRBJ2-3,TGTGCCAGCAGTCTTGACAGGGAGCCGTATTTT,CASSLDREPYF
TRBD2,TRBV19,-,TRBJ2-1,TGTGCCAGTAGCCCGGGACTAGCTTACAATGAGCAGTTCTTC,CASSPGLAYNEQFF
-,TRBV7-9,-,TRBJ1-2,TGTGCCAGCAGCCCGCTTAGGACACTCTATGGCTACACCTTC,CASSPLRTLYGYTF
-,TRBV5-1,-,TRBJ1-2,TGCGCCAGCAGCTTGGGTTTTGGGACACAACACTATGGCTACACCTTC,CASSLGFGTQHYGYTF
-,TRBV6-5,-,TRBJ1-1,TGTGCCAGCAGTTACTTCAGCCCGCCGAACACTGAAGCTTTCTTT,CASSYFSPPNTEAFF